A selection of T cell receptor beta chains follows, all from one sample in a study of T cells after yellow fever vaccination. MiXCR, applied by TCRdb to the 5' RACE reads, yields one record per CDR3 protein. The data contain hundreds of thousands of distinct CDR3 sequences, around a sixth of them singletons. The material sequenced was PBMCs, taken more than 4 days after the first yellow fever vaccination. These receptors were taken from a man between 18 and 35 years old who received the YFV17D yellow fever vaccine. The CDR3 runs from the conserved cysteine through the conserved F or W. D genes are given only for firm matches. Clone size appears in some rows only: once, few, many, or a class for an expanded clone.

J	D	V	size	CDR3	DNA
TRBJ2-5	TRBD2	TRBV20-1	-	CSAARTSRPETQYF	TGCAGTGCAGCGAGGACTAGCCGACCTGAGACCCAGTACTTC
TRBJ2-5	TRBD1	TRBV12-3/TRBV12-4	-	CASSLDRGGTQYF	TGTGCCAGCAGTCTAGACAGGGGGGGGACCCAGTACTTC
TRBJ2-7	-	TRBV30	-	CAWSVWSTYEQYF	TGTGCCTGGAGTGTATGGAGTACCTACGAGCAGTACTTC
TRBJ2-4	-	TRBV7-2	-	CASSSGLGMGKNIQYF	TGTGCCAGCAGCTCGGGACTCGGGATGGGCAAAAACATTCAGTACTTC
TRBJ2-1	TRBD2	TRBV12-3/TRBV12-4	few	CASSLSGAEFF	TGTGCCAGCAGTTTAAGCGGGGCCGAGTTCTTC
TRBJ1-1	TRBD1	TRBV19	few	CASTRDREDTEAFF	TGTGCCAGTACCCGGGACAGGGAGGACACTGAAGCTTTCTTT
TRBJ2-5	TRBD2	TRBV4-3	-	CASSQEPHRAGVETQYF	TGCGCCAGCAGCCAAGAACCCCACAGAGCGGGAGTAGAGACCCAGTACTTC
TRBJ2-3	-	TRBV7-2	-	CASSLEGVPTDTQYF	TGTGCCAGCAGCTTAGAGGGGGTCCCCACAGATACGCAGTATTTT
TRBJ1-5	-	TRBV12-3/TRBV12-4	many	CASSPDLNQPQHF	TGTGCCAGCAGTCCTGACCTGAATCAGCCCCAGCATTTT
TRBJ2-1	-	TRBV12-3/TRBV12-4	many	CASSFGPTEQFF	TGTGCCAGCAGTTTTGGTCCGACCGAGCAGTTCTTC
TRBJ2-2	-	TRBV20-1	-	CSAREGGPTGELFF	TGCAGTGCTAGGGAGGGGGGCCCGACCGGGGAGCTGTTTTTT
TRBJ2-2	-	TRBV12-3/TRBV12-4	few	CASSPSGYTGELFF	TGTGCCAGCAGTCCATCAGGGTACACCGGGGAGCTGTTTTTT
TRBJ1-2	-	TRBV4-1	few	CASRDPVRGSGYTF	TGCGCCAGCAGGGACCCAGTGAGGGGCAGTGGCTACACCTTC
TRBJ2-1	-	TRBV29-1	few	CSVVQVEQFF	TGCAGCGTTGTACAGGTTGAGCAGTTCTTC
TRBJ2-2	-	TRBV29-1	few	CSATAGTGELFF	TGCAGCGCCACCGCGGGCACCGGGGAGCTGTTTTTT
TRBJ2-1	TRBD1	TRBV6-2/TRBV6-3	-	CASSRWTGNNEQFF	TGTGCCAGCAGCCGCTGGACAGGGAACAATGAGCAGTTCTTC
TRBJ2-5	-	TRBV7-2	few	CASSPDSETQYF	TGTGCCAGCAGCCCCGATTCCGAGACCCAGTACTTC
TRBJ2-1	TRBD2	TRBV3-1	few	CASSPRGNTYNEQFF	TGTGCCAGCAGCCCGCGGGGGAACACCTACAATGAGCAGTTCTTC
TRBJ2-5	-	TRBV11-1	many	CASSLEGRHLKTQYF	TGTGCCAGCAGCTTAGAAGGGAGACACCTGAAGACCCAGTACTTC
TRBJ1-3	-	TRBV3-1	few	CASSPRDAEFSGNTIYF	TGTGCCAGCAGCCCCCGGGACGCAGAATTCTCTGGAAACACCATATATTTT
TRBJ2-5	TRBD2	TRBV4-3	-	CASSRHVAGGETQYF	TGCGCCAGCAGCCGACATGTAGCGGGGGGGGAGACCCAGTACTTC
TRBJ2-3	TRBD2	TRBV12-3/TRBV12-4	few	CASRSGGQDTQYF	TGTGCCTCACGTAGCGGGGGGCAGGATACGCAGTATTTT
TRBJ2-1	-	TRBV7-9	few	CASSKTGNNEQFF	TGTGCCAGCAGCAAAACAGGGAACAATGAGCAGTTCTTC
TRBJ2-5	-	TRBV9	few	CASTRSSSPRAGDETQYF	TGTGCCAGCACCCGTAGCTCAAGCCCGAGGGCCGGTGACGAGACCCAGTACTTC
TRBJ2-4	TRBD1	TRBV27	-	CASSLSGTGGENIQYF	TGTGCCAGCAGTTTGTCCGGGACAGGGGGTGAAAACATTCAGTACTTC
TRBJ2-3	TRBD2	TRBV4-1	few	CASSQVFGLAGADIPQYF	TGCGCCAGCAGCCAAGTATTCGGGCTAGCGGGGGCCGACATCCCGCAGTATTTT
TRBJ1-5	-	TRBV5-6	many	CASSENLHQPQHF	TGTGCCAGCAGCGAAAACTTACACCAGCCCCAGCATTTT
TRBJ2-2	-	TRBV5-1	few	CASSLMRADTGELFF	TGCGCCAGCAGCTTAATGCGGGCCGACACCGGGGAGCTGTTTTTT
TRBJ2-1	TRBD2	TRBV6-1	-	CASSFRTRPLDEQFF	TGTGCCAGCAGCTTTAGGACTAGACCCTTGGATGAGCAGTTCTTC
TRBJ2-3	TRBD1	TRBV18	few	CASSPDRVGDTQYF	TGTGCCAGCTCGCCGGACAGGGTGGGAGATACGCAGTATTTT
TRBJ2-7	-	TRBV7-3	-	CASSLAAATIEQYF	TGTGCCAGCAGCTTAGCGGCAGCCACTATTGAGCAGTACTTC
TRBJ2-2	-	TRBV12-3/TRBV12-4	-	CASSLSGAGELFF	TGTGCCAGCAGTTTATCAGGTGCCGGGGAGCTGTTTTTT
TRBJ2-2	-	TRBV6-2/TRBV6-3	-	CASNRGGFNTGELFF	TGTGCCAGCAACCGGGGAGGATTCAACACCGGGGAGCTGTTTTTT
TRBJ2-2	-	TRBV7-9	-	CASSLAGLPNTGELFF	TGTGCCAGCAGCTTAGCGGGACTTCCAAACACCGGGGAGCTGTTTTTT
TRBJ1-2	TRBD1	TRBV29-1	few	CSVAGTGQVRGGYTF	TGCAGCGTCGCGGGGACAGGGCAGGTACGAGGTGGCTACACCTTC
TRBJ2-3	TRBD2	TRBV7-8	-	CASSAAPTSGGSDTQYF	TGTGCCAGCAGCGCAGCCCCGACTAGCGGGGGCTCAGATACGCAGTATTTT
TRBJ2-2	TRBD2	TRBV5-1	-	CASSLWGLAGGSPELFF	TGCGCCAGCAGCTTGTGGGGACTAGCGGGGGGGTCTCCGGAGCTGTTTTTT
TRBJ2-5	TRBD2	TRBV9	few	CASSVAGTSGAETQYF	TGTGCCAGCAGCGTAGCCGGGACTAGCGGGGCGGAGACCCAGTACTTC
TRBJ1-4	TRBD1	TRBV5-1	-	CASSSGQELTELFF	TGCGCCAGCAGCTCAGGACAGGAGTTAACGGAACTGTTTTTT
TRBJ2-5	-	TRBV12-3/TRBV12-4	-	CASSPSSQETQYF	TGTGCCAGCAGTCCTTCTTCCCAGGAGACCCAGTACTTC
TRBJ2-1	TRBD1	TRBV2	few	CASNRGTGADEQFF	TGTGCCAGCAACCGCGGGACAGGGGCCGATGAGCAGTTCTTC
TRBJ1-2	-	TRBV5-1	few	CASSPGQYYGYTF	TGCGCCAGCAGCCCCGGACAGTACTATGGCTACACCTTC
TRBJ2-3	TRBD2	TRBV5-1	few	CASSRGGGIADTQYF	TGCGCCAGCAGCCGAGGCGGGGGAATCGCAGATACGCAGTATTTT
TRBJ2-3	TRBD1	TRBV4-3	-	CASSQDGTDFTDTQYF	TGCGCCAGCAGCCAAGACGGGACAGACTTTACAGATACGCAGTATTTT
TRBJ2-5	TRBD1	TRBV6-1	few	CASRAQGYQETQYF	TGTGCCAGCAGAGCACAGGGGTACCAAGAGACCCAGTACTTC
TRBJ1-2	-	TRBV12-3/TRBV12-4	few	CASSPSSRVNSYTF	TGTGCCAGCAGCCCCTCCAGCAGGGTCAATTCCTACACCTTC
TRBJ2-5	-	TRBV20-1	few	CSASSGSQETQYF	TGCAGTGCTAGTTCCGGCAGCCAAGAGACCCAGTACTTC
TRBJ2-1	-	TRBV11-2	-	CASRKGLDNEQFF	TGTGCCAGCAGAAAGGGACTTGACAATGAGCAGTTCTTC
TRBJ2-1	-	TRBV12-3/TRBV12-4	few	CASTGFHNEQFF	TGTGCCTCAACAGGGTTCCACAATGAGCAGTTCTTC
TRBJ2-1	-	TRBV5-1	once	CASSLAESSYNEQFF	TGCGCCAGCAGCTTGGCAGAAAGCTCCTACAATGAGCAGTTCTTC
TRBJ2-3	TRBD2	TRBV11-2	few	CASSYPWGRTSGKSTDTQYF	TGTGCCAGCAGCTACCCCTGGGGCAGGACTAGCGGGAAGAGCACAGATACGCAGTATTTT
TRBJ2-4	-	TRBV7-2	-	CASSLGSRGDNIQYF	TGTGCCAGCAGCTTAGGGTCGAGGGGGGATAACATTCAGTACTTC
TRBJ2-7	TRBD2	TRBV10-2	few	CASTGRGAYEQYF	TGCGCCAGCACTGGGCGGGGGGCCTACGAGCAGTACTTC
TRBJ2-3	-	TRBV6-2/TRBV6-3	-	CASSWIDTQYF	TGTGCCAGCAGTTGGATAGATACGCAGTATTTT